These 18 T cell receptor beta chains were all obtained from the same sample, sequenced in a study of cytomegalovirus exposure and HLA in healthy donors (dated by TCRdb to the late 2010s). Receptor libraries were prepared by the immunoSEQ multiplex PCR assay. The multiplex PCR relied on a mix of 60 forward primers for TCR Vbeta segments and 13 reverse primers for TCR Jbeta segments. The table comes from immuneACCESS by way of TCRdb, which keeps in-frame sequences with V and J called. Part of the clones is missing from these tables; in studies checked, under half for an unresolved V gene and the rest for unknown reasons. In this sample the table shows roughly 100,000 clones, approximately 84% of which occur a single time. About 5.3% of the sample is taken by the ten largest. The specimen was PBMCs. These receptors all stem from a male donor in good health and CMV-seronegative.

This clone was seen only a few times. The chain combines TRBV16 with TRBJ2-7, with 11 bases aligning to TRBD1. The CDR3 extends over 15 amino acids. V lost 1 base to trimming and J lost 3 bases; unmatched junction nucleotides: 2. The germline V gene has CDR1 KGHSY and CDR2 FQNENV. The CDR3, as DNA: TGTGCCAGCAGCCAATTTGGGACAGGGGGCTACGAGCAGTACTTC. Amino acid sequence: CASSQFGTGGYEQYF.

In its sample, this clone was seen a few times. The chain carries TRBV4-1 and TRBJ2-6; no clear D gene. CDR1 is MGHRA, CDR2 YSYEKL, per germline. This CDR3 has 15 residues. Trimming took off 2 bases at V and 0 bases at J, with 5 bases between the two ends. CDR3 nucleotide sequence: TGCGCCAGCAGCCAATCATCCTCTGGGGCCAACGTCCTGACTTTC. Encoded protein: CASSQSSSGANVLTF.

The gene calls are TRBV5-4 and TRBJ1-2, with D tentatively TRBD1 (6 bases). The CDR3 loop spans 15 amino acids. Per the germline V gene, CDR1 is SGHNT and CDR2 is YYREEE (reference sequence). The V and J ends lost 4 bases and 4 bases respectively, with 17 bases between them. CDR3 DNA: TGTGCCAGCAGCCAGGGGACGGAATACTTCTATGGCTACACCTTC. It is translated as CASSQGTEYFYGYTF.

The chain carries TRBV30 and TRBJ2-5, with 7 bases identical to TRBD2. Unmatched junction bases numbered 8, after V lost 4 bases and J lost 9 bases. The CDR3 runs 12 residues. The V gene's germline CDR1 is GTSNPN and CDR2 SVGIG (reference sequence). This CDR3 reads CAWTSWEGPQYF. The DNA for the CDR3 is TGTGCCTGGACGTCCTGGGAGGGCCCCCAGTACTTC.

V gene TRBV19 combines with J gene TRBJ2-7; TRBD2 aligns across 8 bases. Unmatched junction bases numbered 6, after V lost 1 base and J lost 4 bases. In germline, CDR1 is LNHDA, CDR2 SQIVND (reference sequence). This CDR3 is built from 15 residues. The chain's CDR3 is CASSIGGTRTYEQYF. The CDR3, as DNA: TGTGCCAGTAGTATAGGCGGGACTAGAACGTACGAGCAGTACTTC. Variable domain in full (rest from reference TRBV19 and TRBJ2-7): DGGITQSPKYLFRKEGQNVTLSCEQNLNHDAMYWYRQDPGQGLRLIYYSQIVNDFQKGDIAEGYSVSREKKESFPLTVTSAQKNPTAFYLCASSIGGTRTYEQYFGPGTRLTVT.

The V call is TRBV7-9, the J call TRBJ1-5; a possible D gene is TRBD1 (5 bases). The CDR3 sequence is 15 residues long. Germline V gene lookup returns CDR1 SEHNR and CDR2 FQNEAQ (reference sequence). V was pared by 5 bases and J by 0 bases, with 11 bases between. CDR3 sequence (DNA): TGTGCCAGCAGCCTCGGACAAAATAGCAATCAGCCCCAGCATTTT. Its translation: CASSLGQNSNQPQHF.

This chain joins TRBV4-2 and TRBJ1-1; D uncertain. Germline assignment: CDR1 LGHNA and CDR2 YNFKEQ. Trimming stripped 4 bases from V and 7 bases from J, with 16 bases between. The CDR3 is 14 residues long. CDR3 in amino acids: CASSPSGGEIEAFF. DNA for the CDR3: TGTGCCAGCAGCCCTTCAGGCGGGGAAATTGAAGCTTTCTTT.

This clone was detected only a few times. V and J are TRBV4-1 and TRBJ2-1, with D perhaps matching TRBD2 (5 bases). There are 15 residues in the CDR3. V was clipped by 11 bases and J by 8 bases, with 25 bases between them. The V gene's germline CDR1 is MGHRA and CDR2 YSYEKL. The CDR3 DNA follows: TGCGCCTGCCAACACACGGTAGCGTCTGGGGATGAGCAGTTCTTC. Translation gives CACQHTVASGDEQFF.

This sequence joins TRBV28 and TRBJ1-2; 7 bases map to TRBD1. This CDR3 has 12 amino acids. With 6 bases clipped from V and 8 bases from J, the junction kept 6 bases outside the gene matches. The germline V gene has CDR1 MDHEN and CDR2 SYDVKM. The CDR3 DNA sequence: TGTGCCAGCAGCCCTACAGGGGTAGGCTACACCTTC. Its protein is CASSPTGVGYTF.

CDR3 in amino acids: CASSVTGGDYGYTF. CDR3 sequence (DNA): TGTGCCAGCAGTGTCACAGGGGGCGACTATGGCTACACCTTC. V usage is TRBV2 and J usage is TRBJ1-2; 9 bases map to TRBD1. Germline assignment: CDR1 SNHLY and CDR2 FYNNEI. The trim removed 4 bases at V and 3 bases at J, leaving 3 bases unmatched. The CDR3 length is 14 residues.

The chain joins TRBV4-1 to TRBJ2-7; no definite D call. CDR3 length: 14 residues. Germline V gene lookup returns CDR1 MGHRA and CDR2 YSYEKL. The V and J ends lost 2 bases and 5 bases respectively, with 13 bases between them. CDR3 nucleotides: TGCGCCAGCAGCCAACCCACGTCCAGGAACGAGCAGTACTTC. Its protein product is CASSQPTSRNEQYF.

This sequence joins TRBV6-1 and TRBJ2-7; the match to TRBD1 covers 10 bases. CDR3 size: 15 residues. The V gene's germline CDR1 is MNHNS and CDR2 SASEGT. Losses at the gene ends were 5 bases for V and 2 bases for J; bases not matched to a gene: 6. The chain's CDR3 is CASSPADRGPYEQYF. The CDR3 coding sequence is TGTGCCAGCAGTCCCGCCGACAGGGGGCCCTACGAGCAGTACTTC.

V and J are TRBV15 and TRBJ1-4; a weak D match, TRBD1 (6 bases). The CDR3 covers 15 residues. V was trimmed by 7 bases and J by 4 bases, leaving 16 bases between them. Germline CDR1 LNHNV, CDR2 YYDKDF (reference sequence). The CDR3 sequence: CATTRGGGFNEKLFF. CDR3 in DNA: TGTGCCACCACCCGGGGAGGGGGTTTTAATGAAAAACTGTTTTTT.

CDR3 nucleotides: TGTGCCAGCACCTTTACAGGGGGCGAAACTAATGAAAAACTGTTTTTT. Translation: CASTFTGGETNEKLFF. The chain joins TRBV2 to TRBJ1-4; 9 nucleotides line up with TRBD1. Germline V gives CDR1 SNHLY, CDR2 FYNNEI. J lost 1 base, V lost 7 bases, and 7 bases had no gene match. This CDR3 region has 16 residues.

The chain carries TRBV4-3 and TRBJ2-5; tentative D call: TRBD2 (5 bases). The CDR3 sequence is 17 residues long. Germline V gene lookup returns CDR1 LGHNA and CDR2 YSLEER. Trimming cost V 0 bases and J 5 bases, with 19 bases left between them. CDR3 sequence: CASSQDQIGVGRETQYF. Here the CDR3 DNA reads TGCGCCAGCAGCCAAGATCAAATCGGGGTAGGCCGGGAGACCCAGTACTTC.

This clone is labeled medium-sized. The gene calls are TRBV7-6 and TRBJ2-1; possibly TRBD2 for D (7 bases). The CDR3 spans 14 residues. Germline CDR1 SGHVS, CDR2 FNYEAQ. V was shortened by 5 bases and J by 10 bases, with 18 bases between the two germline ends. Here the CDR3 reads CASSPGGASREQFF. Here the CDR3 DNA reads TGTGCCAGCAGCCCTGGGGGGGCCTCGCGAGAGCAGTTCTTC.

Regarding this clone: This same CDR3 is encoded by further DNA sequences in the sample. V and J are TRBV5-1 and TRBJ1-1; D is uncertain. Trimming cost V 3 bases and J 1 base, with 7 bases left between them. The CDR3 contains 13 residues. Germline assignment: CDR1 SGHRS and CDR2 YFSETQ. This chain's CDR3 is CASSSTGNTEAFF. CDR3 DNA sequence: TGCGCCAGCAGCTCGACGGGGAACACTGAAGCTTTCTTT.

The V gene is TRBV10-3, the J gene TRBJ2-7, with 11 positions matching TRBD2. The CDR3 is 15 amino acids. In germline, CDR1 is ENHRY, CDR2 SYGVKD. V was clipped by 5 bases and J by 2 bases; unmatched bases: 5. The CDR3 DNA sequence: TGTGCCATCAGTAAGATTAGCGGGAGGGCCTACGAGCAGTACTTC. Protein sequence: CAISKISGRAYEQYF.